The following is a T cell receptor (beta chain) sequence with its context. Its antigen remains unidentified. Looked up from germline, CDR1 is SGHRS and CDR2 is YFSETQ. Trimming removed 0 bases from V and 2 bases from J, with 9 bases in between. The CDR3 has 15 amino acids. These data come from a study of siplizumab effects on memory and regulatory T cells. Study outcomes and limitations: Roughly 80-97% of proliferating CD4+ or CD8+ clones lacked an assignable naive or memory phenotype. Siplizumab significantly lowered the alloreactive sequences that could be traced to unstimulated CD4+ memory cells.

Sequenced by immunoSEQ multiplex PCR; TCRdb stores in-frame clones only, minus some. The sample holds 92,000 or so clones, 85% to 90% seen once. The clonotype originates from a human donor in good health. The chain uses TRBV5-1 and TRBJ2-1; D may be TRBD1 or TRBD2 (5 bases each). Sequencing was performed on CD4+ T cells sorted from blood. This CDR3 is CASSLATGPYNEQFF. The CDR3 DNA reads TGCGCCAGCAGCTTGGCCACGGGGCCCTACAATGAGCAGTTCTTC.